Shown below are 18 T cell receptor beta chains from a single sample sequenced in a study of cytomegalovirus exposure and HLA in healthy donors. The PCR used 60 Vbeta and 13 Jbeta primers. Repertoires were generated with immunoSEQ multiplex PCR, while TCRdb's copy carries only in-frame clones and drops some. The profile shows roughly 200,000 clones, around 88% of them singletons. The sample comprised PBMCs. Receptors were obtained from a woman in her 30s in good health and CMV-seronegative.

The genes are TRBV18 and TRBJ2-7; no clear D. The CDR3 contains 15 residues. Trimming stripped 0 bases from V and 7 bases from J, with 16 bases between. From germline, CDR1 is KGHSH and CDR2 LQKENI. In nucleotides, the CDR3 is TGTGCCAGCTCACCACCGGGCAGCCGACGATGGGAGCAGTACTTC. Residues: CASSPPGSRRWEQYF.

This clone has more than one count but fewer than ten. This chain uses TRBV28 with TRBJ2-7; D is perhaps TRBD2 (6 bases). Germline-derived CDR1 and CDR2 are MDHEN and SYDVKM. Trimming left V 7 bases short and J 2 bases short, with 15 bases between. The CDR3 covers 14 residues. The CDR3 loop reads CASIEGRGAYEQYF. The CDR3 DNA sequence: TGTGCCAGCATCGAGGGGCGGGGAGCCTACGAGCAGTACTTC. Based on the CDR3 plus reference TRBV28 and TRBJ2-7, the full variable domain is DVKVTQSSRYLVKRTGEKVFLECVQDMDHENMFWYRQDPGLGLRLIYFSYDVKMKEKGDIPEGYSVSREKKERFSLILESASTNQTSMYLCASIEGRGAYEQYFGPGTRLTVT.

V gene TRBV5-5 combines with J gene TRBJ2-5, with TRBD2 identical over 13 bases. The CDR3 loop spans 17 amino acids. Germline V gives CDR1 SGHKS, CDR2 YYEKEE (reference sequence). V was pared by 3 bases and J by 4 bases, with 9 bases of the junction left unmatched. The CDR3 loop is CASSSGLAGVWGETQYF. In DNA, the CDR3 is TGTGCCAGCAGCTCCGGACTAGCGGGAGTCTGGGGAGAGACCCAGTACTTC.

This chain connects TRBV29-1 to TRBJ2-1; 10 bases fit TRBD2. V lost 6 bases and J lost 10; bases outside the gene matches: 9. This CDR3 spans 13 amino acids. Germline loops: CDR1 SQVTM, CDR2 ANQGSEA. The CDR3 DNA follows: TGCAGCGTAGGACTAGCGGAGAACCAGGAGCAGTTCTTC. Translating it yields CSVGLAENQEQFF.

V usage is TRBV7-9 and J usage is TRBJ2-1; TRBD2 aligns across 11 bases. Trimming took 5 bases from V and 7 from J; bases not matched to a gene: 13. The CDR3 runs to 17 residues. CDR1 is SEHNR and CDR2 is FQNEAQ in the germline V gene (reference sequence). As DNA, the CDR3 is TGTGCCAGCAGCCCCCCCGCAGGGGCTAGCGGGAGGAATGAGCAGTTCTTC. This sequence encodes CASSPPAGASGRNEQFF.

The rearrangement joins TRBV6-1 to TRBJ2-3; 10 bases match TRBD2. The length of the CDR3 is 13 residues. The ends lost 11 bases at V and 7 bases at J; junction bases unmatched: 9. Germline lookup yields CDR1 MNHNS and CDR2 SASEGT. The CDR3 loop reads CASSGRGLYTQYF. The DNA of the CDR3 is TGTGCCTCGAGCGGGAGGGGGTTGTATACGCAGTATTTT.

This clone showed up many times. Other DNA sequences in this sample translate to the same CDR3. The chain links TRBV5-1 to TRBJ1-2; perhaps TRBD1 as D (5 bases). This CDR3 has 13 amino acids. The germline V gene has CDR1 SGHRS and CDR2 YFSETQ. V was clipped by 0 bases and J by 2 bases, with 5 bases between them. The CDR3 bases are TGCGCCAGCAGCTTGGGACAGAACTATGGCTACACCTTC. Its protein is CASSLGQNYGYTF.

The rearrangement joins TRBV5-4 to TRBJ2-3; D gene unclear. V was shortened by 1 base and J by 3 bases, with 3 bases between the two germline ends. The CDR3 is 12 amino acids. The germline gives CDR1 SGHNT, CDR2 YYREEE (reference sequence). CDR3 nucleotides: TGTGCCAGCAGCTTGACTACAGATACGCAGTATTTT. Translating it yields CASSLTTDTQYF.

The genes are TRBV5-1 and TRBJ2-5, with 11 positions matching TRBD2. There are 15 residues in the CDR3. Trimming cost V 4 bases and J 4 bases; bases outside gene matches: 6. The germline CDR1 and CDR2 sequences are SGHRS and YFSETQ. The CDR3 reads CASSLGLAEGETQYF. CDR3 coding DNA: TGCGCCAGCAGCCTGGGACTAGCGGAGGGAGAGACCCAGTACTTC.

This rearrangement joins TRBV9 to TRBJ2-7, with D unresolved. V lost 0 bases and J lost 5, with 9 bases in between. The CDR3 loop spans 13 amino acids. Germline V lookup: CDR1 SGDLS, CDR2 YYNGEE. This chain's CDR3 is CASSVAGIHEQYF. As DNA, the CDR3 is TGTGCCAGCAGCGTAGCTGGCATTCACGAGCAGTACTTC.

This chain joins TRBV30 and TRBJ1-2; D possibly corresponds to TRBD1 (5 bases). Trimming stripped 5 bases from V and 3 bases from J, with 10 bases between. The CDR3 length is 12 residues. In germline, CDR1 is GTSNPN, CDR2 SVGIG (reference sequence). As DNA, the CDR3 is TGTGCCTGGGCGGACACTGACTATGGCTACACCTTC. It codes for CAWADTDYGYTF.

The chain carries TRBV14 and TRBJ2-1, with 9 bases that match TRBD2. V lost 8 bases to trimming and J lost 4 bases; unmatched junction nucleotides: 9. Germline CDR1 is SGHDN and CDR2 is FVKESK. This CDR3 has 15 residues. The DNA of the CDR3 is TGTGCCAGCTCGCTCCAGCGGGAGGTGTACAATGAGCAGTTCTTC. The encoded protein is CASSLQREVYNEQFF.

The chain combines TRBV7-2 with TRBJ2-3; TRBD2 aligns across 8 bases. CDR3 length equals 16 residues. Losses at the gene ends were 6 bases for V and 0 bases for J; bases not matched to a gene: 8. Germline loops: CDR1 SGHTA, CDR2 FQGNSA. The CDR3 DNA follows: TGTGCCAGCAGAACCACTAGCGGATCTAGCACAGATACGCAGTATTTT. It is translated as CASRTTSGSSTDTQYF. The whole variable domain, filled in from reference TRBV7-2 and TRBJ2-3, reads GAGVSQSPSNKVTEKGKDVELRCDPISGHTALYWYRQSLGQGLEFLIYFQGNSAPDKSGLPSDRFSAERTGGSVSTLTIQRTQQEDSAVYLCASRTTSGSSTDTQYFGPGTRLTVL.

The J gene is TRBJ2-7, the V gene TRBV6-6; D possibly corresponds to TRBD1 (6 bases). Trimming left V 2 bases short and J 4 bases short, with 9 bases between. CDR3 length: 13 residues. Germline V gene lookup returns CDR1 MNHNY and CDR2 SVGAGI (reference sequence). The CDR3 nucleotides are TGTGCCAGCAGTTACGACAGGCATTACGAGCAGTACTTC. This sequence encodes CASSYDRHYEQYF.

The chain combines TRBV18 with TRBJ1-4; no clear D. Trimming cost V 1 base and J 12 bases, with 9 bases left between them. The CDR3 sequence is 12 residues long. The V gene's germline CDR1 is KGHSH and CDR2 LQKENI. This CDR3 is CASSPREAELFF. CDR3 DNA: TGTGCCAGCTCACCACGGGAGGCAGAACTGTTTTTT.

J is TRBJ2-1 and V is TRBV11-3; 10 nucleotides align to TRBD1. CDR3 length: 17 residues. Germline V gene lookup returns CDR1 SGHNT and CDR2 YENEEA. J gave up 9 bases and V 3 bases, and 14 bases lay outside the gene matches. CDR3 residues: CASSFLFSGTGAPEQFF. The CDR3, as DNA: TGTGCCAGCAGCTTTTTGTTTTCCGGGACAGGGGCTCCTGAGCAGTTCTTC.

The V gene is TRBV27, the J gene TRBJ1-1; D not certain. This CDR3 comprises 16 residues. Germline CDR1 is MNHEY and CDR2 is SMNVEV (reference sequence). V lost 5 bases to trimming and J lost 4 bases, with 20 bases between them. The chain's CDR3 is CASSPQMPYGSTEAFF. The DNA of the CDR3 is TGTGCCAGCAGTCCGCAGATGCCGTACGGGAGCACTGAAGCTTTCTTT.

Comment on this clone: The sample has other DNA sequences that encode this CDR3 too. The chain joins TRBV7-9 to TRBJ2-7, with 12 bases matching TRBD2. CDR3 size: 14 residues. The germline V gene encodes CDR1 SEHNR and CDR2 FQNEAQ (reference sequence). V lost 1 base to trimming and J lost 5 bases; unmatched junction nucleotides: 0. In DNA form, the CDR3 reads TGTGCCAGCAGCTTAGGACTAGCGGGAGACGAGCAGTACTTC. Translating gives CASSLGLAGDEQYF. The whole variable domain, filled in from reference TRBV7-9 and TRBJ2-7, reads DTGVSQNPRHKITKRGQNVTFRCDPISEHNRLYWYRQTLGQGPEFLTYFQNEAQLEKSRLLSDRFSAERPKGSFSTLEIQRTEQGDSAMYLCASSLGLAGDEQYFGPGTRLTVT.